This paragraph reports one T cell receptor (beta chain). What it binds is not known. The sample is drawn from a study of T cells after yellow fever vaccination. General study results and limits: Abundant clonotypes from the bulk population could get into FACS-sorted repertoires as contaminants.

CDR1 is MGHRA, CDR2 YSYEKL, per germline. V was clipped by 2 bases and J by 1 base, with 9 bases between them. This CDR3 comprises 15 residues. Making TCR cDNA involved 5'RACE template switching, which added UMIs and a universal primer site. MiXCR, run by TCRdb on the 5' RACE reads, gives a single entry per CDR3 protein. The sample consists of fewer than 450,000 distinct CDR3 sequences, around a tenth of them appearing once. This specimen consisted of PBMCs, obtained on the day of the first yellow fever vaccination. This clonotype originated in a man aged 18 to 35 who received the YFV17D yellow fever vaccine. The chain recombines TRBV4-1 with TRBJ1-3; D is unresolved. CDR3 region: CASSQRRISGNTIYF. In DNA form, the CDR3 reads TGCGCCAGCAGCCAACGGAGGATTTCTGGAAACACCATATATTTT.